The 8 T cell receptor beta chains given below trace back to one sample, sequenced in a study of blood T cell repertoires in COVID-19. The table came from immunoSEQ multiplex PCR; TCRdb's copy has only in-frame clones and leaves some out. The table lists tens of thousands of clones, about nine tenths of them singletons. Sequenced material: peripheral blood. These receptors were obtained from a human donor in a cohort sampled during active COVID-19.

V is TRBV7-6 and J is TRBJ2-3, with a possible D match to TRBD2 (6 bases). Trimming removed 1 base from V and 1 base from J, with 9 bases in between. From germline, CDR1 is SGHVS and CDR2 FNYEAQ. The CDR3 extends over 15 amino acids. CDR3 nucleotides: TGTGCCAGCAGCTTAGTGTCGGGGGGCACAGATACGCAGTATTTT. This sequence encodes CASSLVSGGTDTQYF.

This clone was observed once. The rearrangement uses TRBV7-2 and TRBJ2-4; D uncertain. With 4 bases removed from V and 7 bases from J, the gap between germline ends came to 5 bases. Germline V gives CDR1 SGHTA, CDR2 FQGNSA. The CDR3 has 11 residues. CDR3 coding DNA: TGTGCCAGCAGCTCAACTAACATTCAGTACTTC. Translating gives CASSSTNIQYF.

This chain joins TRBV5-1 and TRBJ1-6; 9 bases are a match to TRBD1. Germline lookup yields CDR1 SGHRS and CDR2 YFSETQ. This CDR3 has 14 residues. The V and J ends lost 4 bases and 11 bases, in that order; junction bases with no gene match: 7. This chain's CDR3 is CASSPGQGWTPLHF. Here the CDR3 DNA reads TGCGCCAGCAGCCCCGGACAGGGGTGGACACCCCTCCACTTT.

This clone was detected only once. The chain employs TRBV6-5 and TRBJ1-4; D is ambiguous. Germline V gene sequence: CDR1 MNHEY, CDR2 SVGAGI. This CDR3 spans 12 amino acids. The ends were cut back, 8 bases at V and 5 bases at J, with 9 bases in the middle. The CDR3 DNA is TGTGCCAGCCGAGTCATAAATGAAAAACTGTTTTTT. It is translated as CASRVINEKLFF.

This clone was detected only once. The chain is built from TRBV3-1 (or the pseudogene TRBV3-2) and TRBJ2-1; TRBD2 aligns across 7 bases. This CDR3 is built from 17 residues. Germline trimming cut 5 bases from V and 1 base from J; bases unmatched to any gene: 11. Germline CDR1 is LGHDT and CDR2 is YNNKEL (reference sequence). DNA of the CDR3: TGTGCCAGCAGCGAACAAGACGGTAGCGGGTCCTACAATGAGCAGTTCTTC. Encoded protein: CASSEQDGSGSYNEQFF.

The CDR3 is CASSFLGQGRTEAFF. CDR3 bases: TGTGCCAGCAGCTTTCTGGGACAGGGTAGGACTGAAGCTTTCTTT. The chain carries TRBV7-2 and TRBJ1-1; 9 bases agree with TRBD1. The CDR3 totals 15 residues. V was pared by 3 bases and J by 5 bases, with 7 bases of the junction left unmatched. Germline V CDR1 and CDR2: SGHTA, FQGNSA. Combining the CDR3 with reference TRBV7-2 and TRBJ1-1 gives the whole variable domain GAGVSQSPSNKVTEKGKDVELRCDPISGHTALYWYRQSLGQGLEFLIYFQGNSAPDKSGLPSDRFSAERTGGSVSTLTIQRTQQEDSAVYLCASSFLGQGRTEAFFGQGTRLTVV.

V and J are TRBV2 and TRBJ2-5; 8 positions match TRBD2. V shed 0 bases and J 2 bases; nucleotides not matched to a gene: 2. CDR1 SNHLY and CDR2 FYNNEI come from the germline V gene. This CDR3 region has 15 residues. CDR3: CASSEAGGGQETQYF. CDR3 coding DNA: TGTGCCAGCAGTGAAGCGGGCGGGGGGCAAGAGACCCAGTACTTC. Combining the CDR3 with reference TRBV2 and TRBJ2-5 gives the whole variable domain EPEVTQTPSHQVTQMGQEVILRCVPISNHLYFYWYRQILGQKVEFLVSFYNNEISEKSEIFDDQFSVERPDGSNFTLKIRSTKLEDSAMYFCASSEAGGGQETQYFGPGTRLLVL.

The chain links TRBV7-2 to TRBJ2-7; TRBD1 agrees at 7 bases. Per germline, CDR1 SGHTA and CDR2 FQGNSA. V lost 5 bases to trimming and J lost 6 bases; unmatched junction nucleotides: 10. The CDR3 totals 14 residues. CDR3 protein: CASSAGPTGIEQYF. The CDR3 DNA sequence: TGTGCCAGCAGCGCGGGCCCGACAGGGATCGAGCAGTACTTC.